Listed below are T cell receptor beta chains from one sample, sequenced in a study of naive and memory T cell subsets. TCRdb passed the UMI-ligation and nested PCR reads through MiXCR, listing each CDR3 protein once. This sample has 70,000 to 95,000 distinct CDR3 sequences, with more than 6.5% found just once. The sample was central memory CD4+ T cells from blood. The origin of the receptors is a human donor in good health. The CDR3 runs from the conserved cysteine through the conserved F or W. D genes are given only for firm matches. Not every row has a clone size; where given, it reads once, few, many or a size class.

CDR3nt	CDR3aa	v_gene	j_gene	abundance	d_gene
TGCAGCGCCGCAGTGATGATGAACACTGAAGCTTTCTTT	CSAAVMMNTEAFF	TRBV29-1	TRBJ1-1	many	.
TGCGCCAGCAGCTCATCTAGCGGGGTCTACGAGCAGTACTTC	CASSSSSGVYEQYF	TRBV5-1	TRBJ2-7	many	TRBD2
TGTGCCAGCTCGCTAAGGACAGGCGAGAATTCACCCCTCCACTTT	CASSLRTGENSPLHF	TRBV18	TRBJ1-6	many	TRBD1
TGTGCCAGCAGCTTAGATTCTAGCGGCTTGAAGACTTTGTTCTTC	CASSLDSSGLKTLFF	TRBV7-2	TRBJ2-1	few	TRBD2
TGTGCCAGCAGCTTAGAATCACCCCGAGGGCTCTTTGGTCGAAGCTCTGAAGCTTTCTTT	CASSLESPRGLFGRSSEAFF	TRBV7-6	TRBJ1-1	.	.
TGCAGTGCTAGAGATTATTCCTATGGCTACACCTTC	CSARDYSYGYTF	TRBV20-1	TRBJ1-2	many	.
TGTGCCTGGAGTTACACAGATACGCAGTATTTT	CAWSYTDTQYF	TRBV30	TRBJ2-3	few	.
TGTGCCAGCTCACCCGAAAGGTTTTGGGGCTACACCTTC	CASSPERFWGYTF	TRBV18	TRBJ1-2	.	.
TGTGCCACCAGTGATTATAGGGCGGGAGGCACAGATACGCAGTATTTT	CATSDYRAGGTDTQYF	TRBV24-1	TRBJ2-3	.	TRBD2
TGTGCCAGCAGTGCGGACAGGGGGACGGATGGCTACACCTTC	CASSADRGTDGYTF	TRBV28	TRBJ1-2	.	TRBD1
TGTGCTAGCAGCTCCGGATCCACCGGGGAGCTGTTTTTT	CASSSGSTGELFF	TRBV7-7	TRBJ2-2	.	.
TGTGCCAGCAGCTTACTAGCGGGAGGGCCTGGTACGAATACGCAGTATTTT	CASSLLAGGPGTNTQYF	TRBV7-8	TRBJ2-3	many	TRBD2
TGTGCTAGTGGTTTGGAGGGACAGGGAATGTGGCCCCAGCATTTT	CASGLEGQGMWPQHF	TRBV12-5	TRBJ1-5	.	TRBD1
TGCAGCGTTCGTACCGGGACAGGGGGGAACACTGAAGCTTTCTTT	CSVRTGTGGNTEAFF	TRBV29-1	TRBJ1-1	many	TRBD1
TGCGCCAGCAGCCCAGGGGGCGCGGACTATGGCTACACCTTC	CASSPGGADYGYTF	TRBV5-1	TRBJ1-2	few	TRBD1
TGTGCCAGCAGCTTAGGCAGGGCTTACTACTTC	CASSLGRAYYF	TRBV11-2	TRBJ2-7	.	.
TGTGCCAGCAGCGCAGGGTACCAAGAGACCCAGTACTTC	CASSAGYQETQYF	TRBV7-6	TRBJ2-5	many	.
TGTGCCAGCAGTCACCAGGGTGATCAGCCCCAGCATTTT	CASSHQGDQPQHF	TRBV6-6	TRBJ1-5	.	.
TGTGCCAGCACATCGGACAGCCGCTCTGGAAACACCATATATTTT	CASTSDSRSGNTIYF	TRBV7-3	TRBJ1-3	few	.
TGTGCCAGCAGCCCCCGGGACATTCATAATCAGCCCCAGCATTTT	CASSPRDIHNQPQHF	TRBV5-5	TRBJ1-5	many	.
TGCAGTGCTAGAGACTTGGCCAGGTTTAACACTGAAGCTTTCTTT	CSARDLARFNTEAFF	TRBV20-1	TRBJ1-1	many	.
TGTGCCAGCAGATTACTACAGGGCCCATCTGGAAACACCATATATTTT	CASRLLQGPSGNTIYF	TRBV7-9	TRBJ1-3	.	.
TGCAGTGCTAGAGCCCGGACGGGTCGACTATCGGATACGCAGTATTTT	CSARARTGRLSDTQYF	TRBV20-1	TRBJ2-3	.	.
TGTGCCAGCAGCTTACAAACAGGGGGCGCTTACAATGAGCAGTTCTTC	CASSLQTGGAYNEQFF	TRBV11-2	TRBJ2-1	few	TRBD1
TGTGCCAGCAGCTTGACAGGGGCGGATTCACCCCTCCACTTT	CASSLTGADSPLHF	TRBV7-3	TRBJ1-6	many	TRBD1
TGTGCCAGCAGTTTTGGGGGGAGAATCTATGGCTACACCTTC	CASSFGGRIYGYTF	TRBV28	TRBJ1-2	.	.
TGCAGTGCCCCAGACAGGGGGTCCATGAACACTGAAGCTTTCTTT	CSAPDRGSMNTEAFF	TRBV20-1	TRBJ1-1	few	TRBD1
TGTGCCAGCTCACCCATGCAGGGAATGAACACTGAAGCTTTCTTT	CASSPMQGMNTEAFF	TRBV18	TRBJ1-1	many	.
TGCAGCGTTGTCTCGTCGGCGGGGGGCCTAAAATACGAGCAGTACTTC	CSVVSSAGGLKYEQYF	TRBV29-1	TRBJ2-7	many	TRBD2
TGTGCCAGTAGTCCGGGAGGCCTCTCCTACAATGAGCAGTTCTTC	CASSPGGLSYNEQFF	TRBV19	TRBJ2-1	few	TRBD2
TGTGCCAGCAGCTTGAAGTTAACGGCTGGGGCCAACGTCCTGACTTTC	CASSLKLTAGANVLTF	TRBV5-4	TRBJ2-6	.	.
TGTGCCAGCAGCCATAGTCAGGGAACAGATACGCAGTATTTT	CASSHSQGTDTQYF	TRBV7-9	TRBJ2-3	many	.
TGTGCCAGCAGCCCGCCAGGGCTAGCGGGAGGTGAGCAGTTCTTC	CASSPPGLAGGEQFF	TRBV13	TRBJ2-1	many	TRBD2
TGTGCCAGTACTAGCGGGAGTATTCGGGGGAATGAGCAGTTCTTC	CASTSGSIRGNEQFF	TRBV7-2	TRBJ2-1	many	TRBD2
TGTGCCAGCAGTTTAGTTACCGGGGAGCTGTTTTTT	CASSLVTGELFF	TRBV27	TRBJ2-2	many	.
TGTGCCAGCAGCAGTGCGGATCAGCCCCAGCATTTT	CASSSADQPQHF	TRBV7-9	TRBJ1-5	.	.
TGCAGTGCTAGAGATGTAGCGGCAGGGGGTTACGAGCAGTACTTC	CSARDVAAGGYEQYF	TRBV20-1	TRBJ2-7	many	.
TGTGCCACCAGCCGTTTGGCAGGGGCCGCCGGGGAGCTGTTTTTT	CATSRLAGAAGELFF	TRBV15	TRBJ2-2	few	.
TGTGCCAGCCGTAAGCTTAGCGGGCGTGGGCTGGAGCAGTTCTTC	CASRKLSGRGLEQFF	TRBV6-2/TRBV6-3	TRBJ2-1	many	TRBD2
TGTGCCAGCAGCCTGAAGCTTTACAGGGGGCGCAGGAATGAGCAGTTCTTC	CASSLKLYRGRRNEQFF	TRBV7-2	TRBJ2-1	few	TRBD1
TGCGCCAGCAGCCCAGGGGCACAGACTGGAAACACCATATATTTT	CASSPGAQTGNTIYF	TRBV4-1	TRBJ1-3	.	.
TGTGCCTGGACCTTCGGGGGGACTGAAGCTTTCTTT	CAWTFGGTEAFF	TRBV30	TRBJ1-1	many	.
TGTGCCAGCAGCCACCTCCTGGCGGCCTCCTACAATGAGCAGTTCTTC	CASSHLLAASYNEQFF	TRBV3-1	TRBJ2-1	.	.
TGTGCCAGCAGCCTCGGGACAGGGTTACAAAAACTGTTTTTT	CASSLGTGLQKLFF	TRBV3-1	TRBJ1-4	many	TRBD1
TGCAGCGTTGGGGGACAGGGGGCGCCGGGGCAGTTCTTC	CSVGGQGAPGQFF	TRBV29-1	TRBJ2-1	many	TRBD1
TGTGCCACCAGCAGAGATATAGCAGGAAAGAACACCATATATTTT	CATSRDIAGKNTIYF	TRBV15	TRBJ1-3	many	.
TGTGCCTGGAGTACTGGAGGGACAGATACGCAGTATTTT	CAWSTGGTDTQYF	TRBV30	TRBJ2-3	few	.
TGTGCCAGCAGCCGGACCGCCAACTATGGCTACACCTTC	CASSRTANYGYTF	TRBV7-2	TRBJ1-2	many	.
TGTGCCAGCAGTGTCATAGCGGGGTCGAACACCGGGGAGCTGTTTTTT	CASSVIAGSNTGELFF	TRBV6-4	TRBJ2-2	many	TRBD2
TGTGCCAGCTCATCAAGGACAGGGACGGGAAACACCATATATTTT	CASSSRTGTGNTIYF	TRBV18	TRBJ1-3	many	TRBD1
TGTGCCAGCAGTTCGAACAGGGGATTCTCTGGAAACACCATATATTTT	CASSSNRGFSGNTIYF	TRBV6-2/TRBV6-3	TRBJ1-3	few	TRBD1
TGCAGTGCAAATGCCTTTAGCGGGGGGCATTACAATGAGCAGTTCTTC	CSANAFSGGHYNEQFF	TRBV20-1	TRBJ2-1	many	TRBD2